These 2 T cell receptor beta chains were sequenced from one sample in a study of blood T cell repertoires in COVID-19. TCRdb keeps only in-frame clones here, not all; method: immunoSEQ multiplex PCR. Altogether fewer than 150,000 clones are present, 85% to 90% being singletons, with the ten largest covering about 1%. Sequencing used peripheral blood. The origin of the receptors is a woman in her forties or fifties with active or convalescent COVID-19.

This chain uses TRBV3-1 (or the pseudogene TRBV3-2) with TRBJ2-2, with D maybe TRBD2 (5 bases). The germline V and J ends were trimmed by 7 bases and 3 bases, with 9 bases remaining between them. The CDR3 is 13 amino acids. Germline V gives CDR1 LGHDT, CDR2 YNNKEL (reference sequence). The CDR3 DNA reads as TGTGCCAGCACGAGGGAAGACACCGGGGAGCTGTTTTTT. Translated: CASTREDTGELFF.

The CDR3 region is CASSYVGAYNEQFF. CDR3 nucleotides: TGTGCCAGCAGTTACGTCGGAGCCTACAATGAGCAGTTCTTC. The rearrangement links TRBV6-2 or TRBV6-3 to TRBJ2-1; no clear D. The ends were cut back, 2 bases at V and 2 bases at J, with 7 bases in the middle. This CDR3 contains 14 residues. The germline V gene encodes CDR1 MNHEY and CDR2 SVGEGT.